This T cell receptor beta chain was sequenced in a study of blood T cell repertoires in COVID-19. As for the study in general: Sites across the United States, Italy and Spain contributed samples from acute and convalescent COVID-19. Sample material is recorded as cDNA or gDNA derived from T cells, B-cell-depleted T cells, or PBMCs.

The CDR3 runs 14 residues. V was trimmed by 4 bases and J by 2 bases, leaving 11 bases between them. Germline CDR1 is LNHDA and CDR2 is SQIVND (reference sequence). Authors' data handling: Estimates of nucleated cell counts were drawn from the amplification of reference gene primers. Profiling relied on immunoSEQ multiplex PCR, and the TCRdb table lists in-frame clones only, not all of them. Clonal size and the V and J genes are those of that table, whereas D and trimming came from the DNA. The table lists 200,000 to 300,000 clones, nearly 90% of them singletons, with about 0.7% in the top ten. The sequencing input was peripheral blood. The TCR comes from a human donor in a cohort sampled during active COVID-19. The chain employs TRBV19 and TRBJ1-1; D uncertain. CDR3 sequence: CASSTREGNTEAFF. The CDR3 DNA sequence: TGTGCCAGTAGTACCCGGGAGGGTAACACTGAAGCTTTCTTT.